The 25 T cell receptor beta chains in this list originate from one sample, sequenced in a study of cytomegalovirus exposure and HLA in healthy donors. With 60 Vbeta and 13 Jbeta primers, the PCR was carried out. Only in-frame clones appear in the TCRdb table, and some are missing; sequencing was by immunoSEQ multiplex PCR. The sample has some 130,000 clones; 60% to 80% are singletons. The sequencing input was PBMCs. Every receptor here comes from a male donor in good health and CMV-seronegative.

This clone was seen only once. V is TRBV11-2 and J is TRBJ2-7; D not certain. V lost 8 bases and J lost 0, with 14 bases in between. From germline, CDR1 is SGHAT and CDR2 FQNNGV. The CDR3 has 14 residues. This chain's CDR3 is CASRLGFSSYEQYF. For the CDR3, the DNA is TGTGCCAGCCGACTTGGTTTTAGCTCCTACGAGCAGTACTTC.

The rearrangement links TRBV7-2 to TRBJ2-3; D gene unclear. The germline gives CDR1 SGHTA, CDR2 FQGNSA. The CDR3 covers 15 residues. The germline V and J ends were trimmed by 5 bases and 5 bases, with 17 bases remaining between them. This CDR3 reads CASSRMAVRLDTQYF. CDR3 DNA sequence: TGTGCCAGCAGCCGTATGGCGGTCAGATTAGATACGCAGTATTTT.

This chain connects TRBV6-1 to TRBJ2-1, with 8 bases lining up with TRBD2. Looked up from germline, CDR1 is MNHNS and CDR2 is SASEGT. The CDR3 consists of 15 residues. The junction had 0 bases not matched to a gene; V was cut back by 2 bases and J by 0 bases. This chain's CDR3 is CASSELAGSYNEQFF. CDR3 bases: TGTGCCAGCAGTGAACTAGCGGGCTCCTACAATGAGCAGTTCTTC.

The chain employs TRBV5-3 and TRBJ2-2; the match to TRBD1 covers 11 bases. TRBV5-3 qualifies as an ORF whose function is uncertain. The CDR3 is 19 amino acids. The ends lost 3 bases at V and 3 bases at J; junction bases unmatched: 13. This CDR3 is CARSCTGTGGLLDTGELFF. For the CDR3, the DNA is TGTGCCAGAAGCTGCACCGGGACAGGGGGTCTCTTGGACACCGGGGAGCTGTTTTTT.

The chain links TRBV28 to TRBJ2-3, with unresolved D. The CDR3 loop spans 14 amino acids. Trimming took off 3 bases at V and 0 bases at J, with 7 bases between the two ends. Germline assignment: CDR1 MDHEN and CDR2 SYDVKM. CDR3 bases: TGTGCCAGCAGTTTGCAGTGGAGCACAGATACGCAGTATTTT. Its protein product is CASSLQWSTDTQYF.

The CDR3 loop reads CASSLTTGAVGNTIYF. CDR3 nucleotides: TGCGCCAGCAGCTTGACGACTGGAGCTGTAGGAAACACCATATATTTT. V and J are TRBV5-1 and TRBJ1-3; no definite D call. Per germline, CDR1 SGHRS and CDR2 YFSETQ. Trimming pared 1 base from V and 4 bases from J, leaving 15 bases between. CDR3 size: 16 residues. The whole variable domain, remainder taken from reference TRBV5-1 and TRBJ1-3, is KAGVTQTPRYLIKTRGQQVTLSCSPISGHRSVSWYQQTPGQGLQFLFEYFSETQRNKGNFPGRFSGRQFSNSRSEMNVSTLELGDSALYLCASSLTTGAVGNTIYFGEGSWLTVV.

The rearrangement uses TRBV6-5 and TRBJ2-1; 7 positions match TRBD2. The V segment lost 2 bases and the J segment 8 bases; nucleotides outside the gene matches: 6. Per the germline V gene, CDR1 is MNHEY and CDR2 is SVGAGI. The CDR3 is made up of 14 amino acids. The CDR3 DNA is TGTGCCAGCAGTTACCGGGGGGTAGTTCATGAGCAGTTCTTC. This encodes CASSYRGVVHEQFF.

The chain links TRBV28 to TRBJ1-1; no reliable D call. V was cut by 4 bases and J by 3 bases, with 24 bases left in between. This CDR3 has 18 residues. Looked up from germline, CDR1 is MDHEN and CDR2 is SYDVKM. The CDR3, as DNA: TGTGCCAGCAGTTCCCTTTACCCCCCGGCGGGGAGGTACACTGAAGCTTTCTTT. Protein: CASSSLYPPAGRYTEAFF.

CDR3 amino acids: CASSPLSLPVAKNIQYF. The CDR3 DNA follows: TGTGCCAGCAGCCCACTCTCATTACCGGTAGCCAAAAACATTCAGTACTTC. The genes are TRBV7-9 and TRBJ2-4, with D unclear. The CDR3 has 17 residues. V was cut by 5 bases and J by 0 bases, with 17 bases left in between. Germline CDR1 reads SEHNR; CDR2 reads FQNEAQ (reference sequence).

The rearrangement uses TRBV10-1 and TRBJ1-5; D remains unclear. This CDR3 spans 15 amino acids. The germline gives CDR1 WNHNN, CDR2 SYGVQD (reference sequence). V gave up 4 bases and J gave up 7 bases, with 17 bases separating them. The CDR3 here is CASSVAVSRWQPQHF. Written as DNA, the CDR3 is TGCGCCAGCAGTGTGGCGGTCTCAAGGTGGCAGCCCCAGCATTTT.

The chain is built from TRBV28 and TRBJ1-2; 9 nucleotides agree with TRBD1. The CDR3 totals 19 residues. Trimming at V came to 6 bases and at J to 0 bases, leaving 17 bases not matched to a gene. Germline-derived CDR1 and CDR2 are MDHEN and SYDVKM. In DNA form, the CDR3 reads TGTGCCAGCAGCCCCTCGGCCGGGACAGGGCAAAACTCTAACTATGGCTACACCTTC. This translates into CASSPSAGTGQNSNYGYTF.

The chain has TRBV5-8 and TRBJ1-2, with a weak D call TRBD1 (6 bases). V was clipped by 0 bases and J by 6 bases, with 15 bases between them. Per the germline V gene, CDR1 is SGHTS and CDR2 is YDEGEE. There are 15 residues in the CDR3. The CDR3 coding sequence is TGTGCCAGCAGCTTGGACCTTGGAACAGGGCATGGCTACACCTTC. Its protein product is CASSLDLGTGHGYTF.

The CDR3 nucleotides read TGTGCCAGTAGGAGTCCGGGACAGATGGGGTATGGCTACACCTTC. Translating gives CASRSPGQMGYGYTF. The chain carries TRBV19 and TRBJ1-2; 7 bases align to TRBD1. The V and J ends lost 6 bases and 5 bases, in that order; junction bases with no gene match: 12. Germline CDR1 is LNHDA and CDR2 is SQIVND (reference sequence). This CDR3 is 15 amino acids long.

This chain joins TRBV5-1 and TRBJ2-2; TRBD1 agrees at 12 bases. The CDR3 is 16 residues long. Per germline, CDR1 SGHRS and CDR2 YFSETQ. V dropped 4 bases and J dropped 7; count of bases not matched to a gene: 8. The CDR3 spells CASSGGTGGFSGELFF. The DNA for the CDR3 is TGCGCCAGCAGCGGAGGGACAGGGGGCTTCAGCGGGGAGCTGTTTTTT.

The chain is built from TRBV6-5 and TRBJ1-5, with TRBD1 as a possible D gene (6 bases). This CDR3 contains 15 residues. V was pared by 6 bases and J by 1 base, with 13 bases between. Germline lookup yields CDR1 MNHEY and CDR2 SVGAGI. The DNA for the CDR3 is TGTGCCAGCAGGCGCACAGGGTTGAGCAATCAGCCCCAGCATTTT. This codes for CASRRTGLSNQPQHF.

The CDR3 coding sequence is TGTGCCAGCAAACGAGGAGCTTCCTACACTGAAGCTTTCTTT. Its translation is CASKRGASYTEAFF. The chain couples TRBV27 to TRBJ1-1, with no clear D. The CDR3 extends over 14 amino acids. Per germline, CDR1 MNHEY and CDR2 SMNVEV (reference sequence). Trimming shortened V by 7 bases and J by 3 bases, and 15 bases separated the two germline ends.

CDR3 protein: CASSPSGSTDTQYF. The CDR3 nucleotides read TGTGCCAGCAGCCCGAGCGGGTCCACAGATACGCAGTATTTT. The chain uses TRBV7-3 and TRBJ2-3, with D possibly being TRBD2 (6 bases). Germline V gives CDR1 SGHTA, CDR2 FQGTGA. The CDR3 length is 14 residues. V was pared by 5 bases and J by 2 bases, with 11 bases between. Supplemented by reference TRBV7-3 and TRBJ2-3, the full variable domain reads GAGVSQTPSNKVTEKGKYVELRCDPISGHTALYWYRQSLGQGPEFLIYFQGTGAADDSGLPNDRFFAVRPEGSVSTLKIQRTERGDSAVYLCASSPSGSTDTQYFGPGTRLTVL.

J is TRBJ2-5 and V is TRBV30; 8 bases match TRBD2. The CDR3 has 12 residues. The J segment lost 7 bases and the V segment lost 5 bases, leaving 6 bases of the junction unmatched. Germline-derived CDR1 and CDR2 are GTSNPN and SVGIG (reference sequence). The CDR3 DNA sequence: TGTGCCTGGGGGACTAGACCCGGGACCCAGTACTTC. Translated, it gives CAWGTRPGTQYF.

The chain recombines TRBV10-3 with TRBJ2-3, with TRBD2 matching over 8 bases. In germline, CDR1 is ENHRY, CDR2 SYGVKD. The CDR3 consists of 15 residues. V was pared by 0 bases and J by 4 bases, with 3 bases of the junction left unmatched. The CDR3 nucleotides read TGTGCCATCAGTGAGTCCCGGGGGGGCCCAGATACGCAGTATTTT. Encoded protein: CAISESRGGPDTQYF.

This chain connects TRBV5-1 to TRBJ1-1, with D uncertain. The V end was cut by 0 bases, the J end by 0 bases, with 6 bases between. Germline V gene lookup returns CDR1 SGHRS and CDR2 YFSETQ. This CDR3 contains 14 residues. CDR3 amino acids: CASSLVEVNTEAFF. CDR3 DNA: TGCGCCAGCAGCTTGGTAGAAGTGAACACTGAAGCTTTCTTT.

This chain joins TRBV4-1 and TRBJ1-3; D is unclear. CDR1 MGHRA and CDR2 YSYEKL come from the germline V gene. The CDR3 is 16 amino acids. The V end lost 2 bases, the J end lost 0 bases, and 11 bases lay between the germline ends. The CDR3 nucleotides are TGCGCCAGCAGCCAATTCGGACTTCCCTCTGGAAACACCATATATTTT. This translates into CASSQFGLPSGNTIYF.

This clone was counted once. The chain has TRBV25-1 and TRBJ2-5; TRBD2 matches at 13 bases. V lost 3 bases to trimming and J lost 4 bases; unmatched junction nucleotides: 11. The germline gives CDR1 MGHDK, CDR2 SYGVNS. CDR3 size: 18 residues. CDR3 region: CASSDLLTSGRAAETQYF. The CDR3 region has the DNA TGTGCCAGCAGTGACTTGCTTACTAGCGGGAGGGCCGCAGAGACCCAGTACTTC.

The V and J genes are TRBV9 and TRBJ2-7, with D possibly matching TRBD2 (5 bases). The CDR3 has 14 amino acids. CDR1 SGDLS and CDR2 YYNGEE come from the germline V gene. V lost 4 bases and J lost 6, with 17 bases in between. CDR3 DNA sequence: TGTGCCAGCAGCTTAGGATCTACTAGTCCCGAGCAGTACTTC. The encoded protein is CASSLGSTSPEQYF.

The chain has TRBV13 and TRBJ2-5; 13 positions match TRBD2. The germline CDR1 and CDR2 sequences are PRHDT and FYEKMQ (reference sequence). The CDR3 runs to 16 residues. The junction had 5 bases not matched to a gene; V was cut back by 5 bases and J by 2 bases. The CDR3 DNA follows: TGTGCCAGCAGCCCGCCGGGACTAGCGGGACAAGAGACCCAGTACTTC. Translation gives CASSPPGLAGQETQYF.

The chain has TRBV7-8 and TRBJ1-2; TRBD1 aligns across 12 bases. Per the germline V gene, CDR1 is SGHVS and CDR2 is FQNEAQ. The ends lost 6 bases at V and 6 bases at J; junction bases unmatched: 11. This CDR3 contains 16 residues. This CDR3 reads CASSLALGTGGDGYTF. The DNA of the CDR3 is TGTGCCAGCAGTCTAGCGTTAGGGACAGGGGGCGATGGCTACACCTTC.